These 25 T cell receptor beta chains were all obtained from the same sample, sequenced in a study of Ad26.COV2.S vaccination and SARS-CoV-2 variants (dated by TCRdb to the early 2020s). Receptor libraries were prepared by the immunoSEQ multiplex PCR assay. What TCRdb holds here is the immuneACCESS table cut down to in-frame rearrangements. Part of the clones is not present; checked against another copy, under half of the missing clones reflect an unresolved V gene, and the others are unexplained. The sample yields some 350,000 clones; 85% were counted once. The ten largest clones represent 2.5% to 3.5% of the sample. What the treatment or condition label conveys for this sample: 15 to 20 received Ad26.COV2.S at low or high dose, single or two shots; roughly 5 received placebo; per-sample allocation not given. For vaccine and placebo recipients, repertoires were sequenced using samples collected on day 63 after the first injection.

This material consisted of peripheral blood, taken in a trial of Ad26.COV2.S vaccine versus placebo. The source of these receptors is a person between 18 and 65 years old who received the Ad26.COV2.S COVID-19 vaccine or a placebo.

This clone was picked up one time. The chain recombines TRBV5-5 with TRBJ1-1, with D hard to call. This CDR3 spans 13 amino acids. Germline V gene sequence: CDR1 SGHKS, CDR2 YYEKEE (reference sequence). V was trimmed by 7 bases and J by 2 bases, leaving 12 bases between them. DNA for the CDR3: TGTGCCAGCGATAAGGAGCTTAACACTGAAGCTTTCTTT. Protein sequence: CASDKELNTEAFF. Full variable domain (rest looked up from reference TRBV5-5 and TRBJ1-1): DAGVTQSPTHLIKTRGQQVTLRCSPISGHKSVSWYQQVLGQGPQFIFQYYEKEERGRGNFPDRFSARQFPNYSSELNVNALLLGDSALYLCASDKELNTEAFFGQGTRLTVV.

This chain uses TRBV29-1 with TRBJ1-1; perhaps TRBD1 as D (6 bases). Per the germline V gene, CDR1 is SQVTM and CDR2 is ANQGSEA. The V end was cut by 5 bases, the J end by 7 bases, with 11 bases between. This CDR3 is built from 11 residues. CDR3 in DNA: TGCAGCGTTCACAGGGTGCGTGAAGCTTTCTTT. The encoded protein is CSVHRVREAFF.

V and J are TRBV3-1 (or the pseudogene TRBV3-2) and TRBJ2-7; 9 bases agree with TRBD2. CDR1 and CDR2 (germline): LGHDT, YNNKEL (reference sequence). The CDR3 is 15 residues long. Unmatched junction bases numbered 11, after V lost 4 bases and J lost 7 bases. The CDR3 loop reads CASSPLGGRASEQYF. The CDR3, as DNA: TGTGCCAGCAGCCCTCTGGGCGGGAGGGCCTCTGAGCAGTACTTC.

This chain connects TRBV18 to TRBJ1-4; 7 bases fit TRBD1. V lost 2 bases, J lost 7 bases, and 4 bases stayed unmatched. Germline V gives CDR1 KGHSH, CDR2 LQKENI. This CDR3 spans 14 amino acids. CDR3 sequence: CASSPNRDSEKLFF. In DNA, the CDR3 is TGTGCCAGCTCACCAAACAGGGACAGTGAAAAACTGTTTTTT.

The J gene is TRBJ1-5, the V gene TRBV19, with 10 bases that match TRBD1. Germline assignment: CDR1 LNHDA and CDR2 SQIVND (reference sequence). The CDR3 totals 15 residues. The V segment lost 10 bases and the J segment 7 bases; nucleotides outside the gene matches: 13. CDR3 loop: CATQQGQGVGQPQHF. The CDR3 DNA reads as TGTGCCACCCAACAAGGACAGGGGGTCGGGCAGCCCCAGCATTTT.

The chain employs TRBV7-9 and TRBJ2-7, with D tentatively TRBD1 or TRBD2 (6 bases each). The germline V and J ends were trimmed by 7 bases and 5 bases, with 15 bases remaining between them. Germline V gene data show CDR1 as SEHNR and CDR2 as FQNEAQ (reference sequence). CDR3 length: 13 amino acids. CDR3 in amino acids: CASNQMGGNEQYF. The CDR3 DNA reads TGTGCCAGCAACCAGATGGGGGGCAACGAGCAGTACTTC.

V is TRBV15 and J is TRBJ2-5; 10 bases match TRBD2. Per germline, CDR1 LNHNV and CDR2 YYDKDF (reference sequence). This CDR3 contains 16 residues. With V trimmed by 1 base and J by 5 bases, 7 bases remained unmatched. The CDR3 nucleotides are TGTGCCACCAGCAGAGGGTCTAGCGGGAGTCAGGAGACCCAGTACTTC. Amino acids: CATSRGSSGSQETQYF.

This clone has just a few counts. The genes are TRBV10-3 and TRBJ1-2; the D is unclear. The CDR3 spans 13 residues. Trimming left V 6 bases short and J 4 bases short, with 12 bases between. CDR1 is ENHRY, CDR2 SYGVKD, per germline. The CDR3 nucleotides are TGTGCCATCAGACTCGACTTAACCTATGGCTACACCTTC. It yields the protein CAIRLDLTYGYTF.

The CDR3: CASSQLQVEVGYTF. CDR3 DNA sequence: TGTGCCAGCTCACAGTTACAGGTAGAAGTTGGCTACACCTTC. V gene TRBV18 combines with J gene TRBJ1-2; D perhaps matches TRBD1 (5 bases). The CDR3 has 14 residues. Trimming removed 4 bases at V and 7 bases at J, with 16 bases between. CDR1 KGHSH and CDR2 LQKENI come from the germline V gene.

Turning to this clone: Distinct nucleotide sequences in the sample also encode this CDR3. The chain has TRBV5-4 and TRBJ1-1; D may be TRBD1 (6 bases). CDR1 is SGHNT, CDR2 YYREEE, per germline (reference sequence). The CDR3 extends over 15 amino acids. V shed 0 bases and J shed 0 bases, with 9 bases lying between them. The CDR3 here is CASSLDGGLNTEAFF. The CDR3 DNA reads as TGTGCCAGCAGCTTGGATGGGGGCCTGAACACTGAAGCTTTCTTT.

This chain joins TRBV5-1 and TRBJ1-5; D unresolved. The germline V and J ends were trimmed by 0 bases and 7 bases, with 8 bases remaining between them. Germline assignment: CDR1 SGHRS and CDR2 YFSETQ. This CDR3 comprises 13 residues. CDR3 region: CASSLEPQQPQHF. CDR3 DNA: TGCGCCAGCAGCTTGGAGCCCCAACAGCCCCAGCATTTT.

The genes are TRBV6-1 and TRBJ2-5; the D is unclear. The CDR3 spans 10 residues. V lost 8 bases and J 5 bases, leaving 6 bases between the germline ends. Germline V lookup: CDR1 MNHNS, CDR2 SASEGT. The CDR3 loop is CASLGETQYF. CDR3 coding DNA: TGTGCCAGCCTGGGGGAGACCCAGTACTTC.

The chain links TRBV7-9 to TRBJ2-7, with a tentative D call TRBD1 (5 bases). The germline V gene has CDR1 SEHNR and CDR2 FQNEAQ (reference sequence). This CDR3 comprises 13 residues. Trimming removed 4 bases from V and 7 bases from J, with 14 bases in between. The chain's CDR3 is CASSWGQAGEQYF. CDR3 sequence (DNA): TGTGCCAGCAGCTGGGGCCAGGCAGGTGAGCAGTACTTC.

V is TRBV19 and J is TRBJ2-4; the match to TRBD1 covers 8 bases. The J segment lost 0 bases and the V segment lost 5 bases, leaving 6 bases of the junction unmatched. CDR1 LNHDA and CDR2 SQIVND come from the germline V gene (reference sequence). CDR3 length: 16 amino acids. Here the CDR3 reads CASSGQGALAKNIQYF. The CDR3, as DNA: TGTGCCAGTAGTGGGCAGGGGGCGCTAGCCAAAAACATTCAGTACTTC. Looking up the rest from reference TRBV19 and TRBJ2-4 gives the full variable domain: DGGITQSPKYLFRKEGQNVTLSCEQNLNHDAMYWYRQDPGQGLRLIYYSQIVNDFQKGDIAEGYSVSREKKESFPLTVTSAQKNPTAFYLCASSGQGALAKNIQYFGAGTRLSVL.

V usage is TRBV5-5 and J usage is TRBJ2-7; TRBD2 matches at 9 bases. The CDR3 consists of 16 residues. Germline V gene sequence: CDR1 SGHKS, CDR2 YYEKEE (reference sequence). The ends lost 0 bases at V and 3 bases at J; junction bases unmatched: 7. CDR3 sequence: CASSLGIAGADYEQYF. The CDR3 bases are TGTGCCAGCAGCTTGGGGATAGCGGGGGCAGACTACGAGCAGTACTTC. The variable domain in full, with the rest retrieved from reference TRBV5-5 and TRBJ2-7, is DAGVTQSPTHLIKTRGQQVTLRCSPISGHKSVSWYQQVLGQGPQFIFQYYEKEERGRGNFPDRFSARQFPNYSSELNVNALLLGDSALYLCASSLGIAGADYEQYFGPGTRLTVT.

The rearrangement uses TRBV20-1 and TRBJ2-5; no clear D gene. The CDR3 runs 11 residues. Trimming removed 0 bases at V and 5 bases at J, with 4 bases between. Germline V gene data show CDR1 as DFQATT and CDR2 as SNEGSKA (reference sequence). CDR3 DNA sequence: TGCAGTGCTAGAGAAATGGAGACCCAGTACTTC. Residues: CSAREMETQYF.

The V gene is TRBV6-5, the J gene TRBJ2-2; TRBD1 might be the D (6 bases). Trimming pared 6 bases from V and 5 bases from J, leaving 10 bases between. The germline V gene encodes CDR1 MNHEY and CDR2 SVGAGI. The CDR3 totals 13 residues. This chain's CDR3 is CASRTGWTGELFF. The DNA of the CDR3 is TGTGCCAGCAGGACAGGCTGGACCGGGGAGCTGTTTTTT.

This clone was seen a single time. The chain uses TRBV5-1 and TRBJ1-1, with TRBD1 identical over 8 bases. The J segment lost 11 bases and the V segment lost 1 base, leaving 7 bases of the junction unmatched. The CDR3 is 13 residues long. Germline assignment: CDR1 SGHRS and CDR2 YFSETQ. This CDR3 reads CASSLSGGQVAFF. The CDR3, as DNA: TGCGCCAGCAGCTTGTCAGGGGGCCAGGTGGCTTTCTTT.

The chain carries TRBV12-3 or TRBV12-4 and TRBJ1-1; 7 nucleotides align to TRBD1. The CDR3 consists of 13 residues. The V segment lost 4 bases and the J segment 6 bases; nucleotides outside the gene matches: 5. The CDR3 spells CASSSDRVPEAFF. Written as DNA, the CDR3 is TGTGCCAGCAGTTCTGACAGGGTCCCTGAAGCTTTCTTT.

Note on this clone: Other DNA sequences from this sample encode an identical CDR3 as well. CDR3 sequence (DNA): TGCGCCAGCAGCTTATCGGGTCCCGCCTACGAGCAGTACTTC. It translates to CASSLSGPAYEQYF. The chain couples TRBV5-1 to TRBJ2-7; D call uncertain. This CDR3 spans 14 amino acids. Trimming cost V 2 bases and J 2 bases, with 11 bases left between them. From germline, CDR1 is SGHRS and CDR2 YFSETQ.

The genes are TRBV5-1 and TRBJ2-3; D might be TRBD1 (5 bases). The germline gives CDR1 SGHRS, CDR2 YFSETQ. The CDR3 loop spans 15 amino acids. V lost 0 bases and J lost 4, with 12 bases in between. The CDR3 spells CASSLAMVGADTQYF. CDR3 sequence (DNA): TGCGCCAGCAGCTTGGCCATGGTAGGGGCAGATACGCAGTATTTT. The full variable domain, with the rest looked up from reference TRBV5-1 and TRBJ2-3, is KAGVTQTPRYLIKTRGQQVTLSCSPISGHRSVSWYQQTPGQGLQFLFEYFSETQRNKGNFPGRFSGRQFSNSRSEMNVSTLELGDSALYLCASSLAMVGADTQYFGPGTRLTVL.

The rearrangement joins TRBV25-1 to TRBJ1-1, with 8 nucleotides matching TRBD1. The CDR3 has 14 residues. CDR1 and CDR2 (germline): MGHDK, SYGVNS. V gave up 2 bases and J gave up 7 bases; unmatched junction bases: 6. This CDR3 is CASSERGQAYEAFF. CDR3 DNA sequence: TGTGCCAGCAGTGAACGGGGACAGGCGTATGAAGCTTTCTTT.

Worth noting for this clone: Other DNA sequences in this sample translate to the same CDR3. The CDR3 reads CSVEDDRGYEQYF. CDR3 DNA sequence: TGCAGCGTTGAAGATGACAGGGGTTATGAGCAGTACTTC. This chain links TRBV29-1 with TRBJ2-7, with 8 bases aligning to TRBD1. V was pared by 0 bases and J by 7 bases, with 5 bases of the junction left unmatched. Germline assignment: CDR1 SQVTM and CDR2 ANQGSEA. This CDR3 contains 13 residues.

This chain links TRBV19 with TRBJ2-7; D possibly corresponds to TRBD2 (5 bases). The CDR3 length is 15 residues. V lost 1 base, J lost 4 bases, and 14 bases lay in between. The germline V gene has CDR1 LNHDA and CDR2 SQIVND (reference sequence). DNA for the CDR3: TGTGCCAGTAGTATAGTAGCCAGCGGTTCATACGAGCAGTACTTC. This gives the protein CASSIVASGSYEQYF.

The chain employs TRBV28 and TRBJ2-7; TRBD2 matches at 9 bases. This CDR3 region has 15 residues. Losses at the gene ends were 7 bases for V and 2 bases for J; bases not matched to a gene: 9. Germline loops: CDR1 MDHEN, CDR2 SYDVKM. The CDR3 region is CASNELAGPPYEQYF. The CDR3 nucleotides read TGTGCCAGCAACGAACTAGCGGGCCCTCCCTACGAGCAGTACTTC.